This T cell receptor (beta chain) comes out of a study of T-cell memory formation after mild COVID-19. Germline V gene sequence: CDR1 LGHDT, CDR2 YNNKEL (reference sequence). This CDR3 has 14 amino acids. J lost 5 bases, V lost 4 bases, and 5 bases had no gene match. TCRdb recomputed calls from the 5' RACE reads with MiXCR, one row per CDR3 protein. Seen here are a few hundred thousand distinct CDR3 sequences, around 24% observed once, and the top ten hold 8.5% to 9%. Study-wide findings and caveats: The finding that pre-infection memory included some responding clones suggested that cross-reactive memory joined. Second-wave clones that peaked on day 37 lacked confirmed SARS-CoV-2 specificity.

There are many counts of this clonotype. The antigen is not known. The chain couples TRBV3-1 to TRBJ1-1, with 9 bases that match TRBD1. Specimen: PBMCs or a T cell subset sorted from them (not recorded which). This TCR derives from an adult woman who had mild COVID-19 (a few samples of this study predate the infection). Cell type and time point are not known. CDR3 protein: CASSLGQGRTEAFF. The CDR3, as DNA: TGTGCCAGCAGCCTCGGACAGGGGCGGACTGAAGCTTTCTTT.